This T cell receptor beta chain was identified during a study of memory CD4+ T cells and cytomegalovirus serostatus (dated 2019 in TCRdb). In the study overall: The 35 or so healthy Belgian adults in the cohort included 9 who were CMV seropositive and 24 who were CMV seronegative. To replicate a published TCR-based CMV serostatus classifier, the researchers sequenced the CD4+ memory TCRbeta repertoires of a Belgian cohort whose cytomegalovirus serostatus was known.

A FACSAria II was used to sort memory CD4+ T cells, defined as single viable CD3+CD4+CD8-CD45RO+ cells. CMV serostatus was determined using a Roche Elecsys assay that detects serum IgG against CMV pp150, pp28, p38 and p52. After the samples were thawed, total CD4+ T cells were enriched through positive selection using CD4 magnetic microbeads. The samples came from a separate study whose specific focus was interrogating the CD4+ T cell memory repertoire. Peripheral blood mononuclear cells were isolated and cryopreserved according to standard operating procedures, and serum was stored at -80 degrees C. Staining used CD3-PerCP (BW264/56), CD4-APC (RPA-T4), CD45RO-PE (UCHT1) and CD8-Pacific Orange (3B5) antibodies, with Sytox blue excluding non-viable cells. To note about this clone: No antigen is known for it. No quality values exist for individual bases; no much larger clone is one base distant.

The full study reports these points: CMV serostatus prediction reached a median bootstrapped AUC of approximately 0.96 with the original framework and 0.85 to 0.91 with a US-trained random forest. The results were interpreted as suggesting that the CMV-associated TCR signature is mostly present in the CD4+ memory repertoire. On the Belgian cohort, the classifier built on the original framework reached a median bootstrapped AUC of almost 0.96, with a 95% CI of 0.76-1.00. Only CD4+CD45RO+ memory cells were sequenced, in contrast to the original study, in which naive and memory CD4+ and CD8+ populations were covered. Among the 150 to 200 previously reported CMV-associated TCRbeta sequences, roughly 68 showed up in the CD4+ memory repertoires, with each one found in between one and five individuals.

The Quick-DNA Microprep Kit was used to extract genomic DNA from the sorted cells. Amplification of TCRbeta DNA was done with the immunoSEQ hsTCRbeta kit, following the protocol from the manufacturer. TCRbeta libraries were sequenced on an Illumina MiSeq instrument. Under the source paper's analysis protocol: Following removal of out-of-frame sequences, a few million distinct TCRbeta sequences were retained, with an average of around 67,000 per individual. Each individual was scored using the number of 150 to 200 previously reported CMV-associated TCRbeta sequences that the individual carried and the total number of productive distinct TCRbeta sequences. A beta-binomial model was reimplemented in Python, and scikit-learn random forests with default parameters were trained on US cohort data. Classifier performance on the Belgian cohort was summarized as median AUC with percentile confidence intervals calculated over 10,000 bootstrap iterations. Sourced from immuneACCESS, this table was stored by TCRdb with only in-frame sequences that have V and J called. A share of the clones is absent; for the studies checked, an unresolved V gene accounts for under half, and the remainder has no known explanation. V, J and clone size were drawn from that table, and D and trimming were deduced from the DNA. In all, the sample holds fewer than 40,000 clones, and roughly 78% of those were seen once. The leading ten clones occupy roughly 5% of the sample.

The junction carries 12 bases between V and J, which are trimmed by 1 base and 8 bases respectively. From its cysteine to its phenylalanine, the CDR3 spans 15 amino acids. Only CDR3 DNA remains: 45 bases, in frame from the first base. CDR1 and CDR2 are drawn from the germline V gene: MGHRA, YSYEKL. The sequence joins TRBV4-1 to TRBJ1-6; the D gene is perhaps TRBD1, from 5 matching bases. The receptor was isolated from an adult in good health and CMV-seropositive. Material for sequencing was memory CD4+ T cells from blood. The nucleotide sequence reads TGCGCCAGCAGCCAAGGATTGGGGGTTTATTCACCCCTCCACTTT. The encoded protein is CASSQGLGVYSPLHF.